This TCR beta chain comes out of a study of shared clonotypes between healthy human individuals. The CDR3 consists of 13 residues. CDR1 SQVTM and CDR2 ANQGSEA come from the germline V gene. Trimming shortened V by 0 bases and J by 5 bases, and 10 bases separated the two germline ends. Genomic DNA (from each subset) was split evenly across several immunoSEQ plates. The repertoire was sequenced with immunoSEQ multiplex PCR; TCRdb's copy has only in-frame clones and lacks some. The sample holds fewer than 650,000 clones; less than 80% are singletons and the top ten take 10% to 15%. The source of this sequence is a woman aged 40 to 50 in good health. Some clones in this sample may be carry-over from other donors' samples. V gene TRBV29-1 combines with J gene TRBJ2-5; D possibly corresponds to TRBD2 (6 bases). Sequenced: PBMCs. CDR3 nucleotides: TGCAGCGTTGAAGAGACCGGAGGGGAGACCCAGTACTTC. Translated: CSVEETGGETQYF.